This TCR beta chain stems from a study of blood T cell repertoires in COVID-19. Study context: Sites in the United States, Italy and Spain provided acute and convalescent COVID-19 samples. PBMCs, B-cell-depleted T cells, or T cells provided the cDNA or gDNA that made up the material.

Germline-derived CDR1 and CDR2 are LNHDA and SQIVND (reference sequence). Trimming cost V 3 bases and J 3 bases; bases outside gene matches: 2. CDR3 length: 14 residues. Original data processing: For nucleated cells, counts were estimated from reference gene primer amplification. Assay used: immunoSEQ multiplex PCR; TCRdb lists only in-frame clones, some missing. That table is the source of V, J and clone size, and D and trimming were worked out from the DNA. The sample carries 200,000 or so clones, roughly four fifths recorded once. This clone has only a few counts. This same CDR3 is encoded by further DNA sequences in the sample.

This TCR was sampled from a young woman with acute or convalescent COVID-19. The chain has TRBV19 and TRBJ2-7; 10 nucleotides align to TRBD1. Material: peripheral blood. In DNA form, the CDR3 reads TGTGCCAGTAGTATCGGGACAGGGGTCTACGAGCAGTACTTC. This sequence encodes CASSIGTGVYEQYF.